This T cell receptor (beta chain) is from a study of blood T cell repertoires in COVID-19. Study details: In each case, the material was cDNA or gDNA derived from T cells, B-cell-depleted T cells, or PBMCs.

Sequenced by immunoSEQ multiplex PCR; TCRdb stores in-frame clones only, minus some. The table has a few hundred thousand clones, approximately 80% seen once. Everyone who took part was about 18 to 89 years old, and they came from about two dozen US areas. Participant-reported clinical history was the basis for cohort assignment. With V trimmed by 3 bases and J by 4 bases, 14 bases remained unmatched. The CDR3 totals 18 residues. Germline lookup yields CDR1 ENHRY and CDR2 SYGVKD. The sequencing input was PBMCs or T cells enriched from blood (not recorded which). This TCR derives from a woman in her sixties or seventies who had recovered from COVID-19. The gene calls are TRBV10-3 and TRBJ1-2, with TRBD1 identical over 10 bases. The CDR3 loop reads CAISERPGTGVHGYGYTF. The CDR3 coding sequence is TGTGCCATCAGTGAACGCCCCGGGACAGGGGTACATGGCTATGGCTACACCTTC.